This T cell receptor (beta chain) was identified in a study of regulatory T cells in long-lasting Graves disease. Background on the study: New Graves' disease cases had less than 3 months of antithyroid drugs.

As for this clonotype: This clone may be a read error of a much larger clone one base away.

Time point meaning: newly diagnosed GD, antithyroid drugs for less than 3 months. Isolated PBMC RNA provided the starting material for the TCR library. Sequencing libraries for TCR beta were prepared with iRepertoire HTBI primers and Arm-PCR of CDR3 regions. Per the original data handling: Samples revealed roughly 62 TRBV and fewer than 15 TRBJ segments. A single record per CDR3 protein comes from TCRdb applying MiXCR to the multiplex PCR reads. The V and J calls were determined by TCRdb, not by the authors. This sample has under 800,000 distinct CDR3 sequences, with approximately 15% found just once. The same data also contributed to another study, on T cells in Graves' hyperthyroidism and ophthalmopathy. That study adds: It was a median approximately 7.1 months before onset that the model predicted ophthalmopathy.

The sequencing used peripheral blood mononuclear cells (PBMCs), collected at new diagnosis, from a patient treated with antithyroid drugs. The clonotype comes from a woman aged 25 to 39 with Graves disease.

CDR3 region: CASSSYGGGPRAYNVQFF. The CDR3, as DNA: TGTGCCAGCAGTTCCTACGGGGGAGGGCCTAGGGCCTACAATGTGCAGTTCTTC. The V call is TRBV28, the J call TRBJ2-1; 7 bases map to TRBD2. The CDR3 totals 18 residues. Germline-derived CDR1 and CDR2 are MDHEN and SYDVKM.